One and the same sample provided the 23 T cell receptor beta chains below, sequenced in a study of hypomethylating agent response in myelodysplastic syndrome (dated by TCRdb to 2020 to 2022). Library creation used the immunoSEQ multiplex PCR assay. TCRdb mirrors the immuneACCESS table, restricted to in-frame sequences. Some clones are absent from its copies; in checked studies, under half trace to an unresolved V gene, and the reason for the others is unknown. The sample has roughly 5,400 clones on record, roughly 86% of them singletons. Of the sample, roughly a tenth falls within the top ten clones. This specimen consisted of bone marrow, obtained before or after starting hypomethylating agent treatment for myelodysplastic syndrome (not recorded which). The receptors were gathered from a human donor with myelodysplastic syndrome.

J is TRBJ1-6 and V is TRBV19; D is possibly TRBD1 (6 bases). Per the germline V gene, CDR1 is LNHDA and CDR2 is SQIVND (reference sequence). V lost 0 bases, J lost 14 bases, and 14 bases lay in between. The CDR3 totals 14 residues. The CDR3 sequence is CASSIEWGQGALHF. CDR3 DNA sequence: TGTGCCAGTAGTATAGAATGGGGGCAAGGGGCCCTCCACTTT.

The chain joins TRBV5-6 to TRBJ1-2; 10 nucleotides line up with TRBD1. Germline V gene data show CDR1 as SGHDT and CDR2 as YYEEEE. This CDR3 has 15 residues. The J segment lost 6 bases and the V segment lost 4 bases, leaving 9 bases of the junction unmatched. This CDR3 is CASSPWGQGYDGYTF. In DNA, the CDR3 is TGTGCCAGCAGCCCCTGGGGACAGGGGTATGATGGCTACACCTTC.

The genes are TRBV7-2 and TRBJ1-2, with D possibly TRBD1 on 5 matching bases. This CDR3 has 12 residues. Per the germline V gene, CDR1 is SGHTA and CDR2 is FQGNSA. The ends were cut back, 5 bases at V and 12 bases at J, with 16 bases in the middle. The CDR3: CASSPYGQGHTF. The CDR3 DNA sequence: TGTGCCAGCAGCCCATACGGGCAGGGACACACCTTC.

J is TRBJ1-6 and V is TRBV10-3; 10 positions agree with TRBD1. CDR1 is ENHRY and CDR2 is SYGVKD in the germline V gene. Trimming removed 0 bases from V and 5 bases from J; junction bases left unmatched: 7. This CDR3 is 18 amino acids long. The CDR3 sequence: CAISESPGQGLDNSPLHF. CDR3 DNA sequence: TGTGCCATCAGTGAGTCCCCGGGACAGGGGTTGGATAATTCACCCCTCCACTTT.

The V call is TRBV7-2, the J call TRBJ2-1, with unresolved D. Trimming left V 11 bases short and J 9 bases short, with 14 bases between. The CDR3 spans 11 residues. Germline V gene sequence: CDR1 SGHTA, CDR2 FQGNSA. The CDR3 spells CASRAVGEQFF. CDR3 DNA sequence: TGTGCCTCCCGAGCCGTGGGTGAGCAGTTCTTC.

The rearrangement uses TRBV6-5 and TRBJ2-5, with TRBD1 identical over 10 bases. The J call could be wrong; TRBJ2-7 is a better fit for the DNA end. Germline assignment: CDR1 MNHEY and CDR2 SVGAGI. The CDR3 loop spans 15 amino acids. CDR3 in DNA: TGTGCCAGCAGTTCCACCGGGACAGGGGACTACGAGCAGTACTTC. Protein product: CASSSTGTGDYEQYF.

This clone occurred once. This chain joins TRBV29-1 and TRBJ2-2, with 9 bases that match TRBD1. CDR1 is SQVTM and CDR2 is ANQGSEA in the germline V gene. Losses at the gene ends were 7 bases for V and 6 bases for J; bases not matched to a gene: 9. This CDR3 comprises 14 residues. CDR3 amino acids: CSAMTGGLAGELFF. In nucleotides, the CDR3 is TGCAGCGCTATGACAGGGGGTTTAGCCGGGGAGCTGTTTTTT.

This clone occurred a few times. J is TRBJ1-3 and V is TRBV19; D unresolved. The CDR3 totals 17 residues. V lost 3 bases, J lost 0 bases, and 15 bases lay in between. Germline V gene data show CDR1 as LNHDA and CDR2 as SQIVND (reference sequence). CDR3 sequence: CASSIFGELSSGNTIYF. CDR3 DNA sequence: TGTGCCAGTAGTATCTTCGGGGAACTAAGCTCTGGAAACACCATATATTTT.

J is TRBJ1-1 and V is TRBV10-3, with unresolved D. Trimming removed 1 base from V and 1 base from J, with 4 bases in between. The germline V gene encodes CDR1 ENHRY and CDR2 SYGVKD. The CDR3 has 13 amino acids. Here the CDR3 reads CAISELGNTEAFF. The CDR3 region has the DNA TGTGCCATCAGTGAGTTGGGGAACACTGAAGCTTTCTTT.

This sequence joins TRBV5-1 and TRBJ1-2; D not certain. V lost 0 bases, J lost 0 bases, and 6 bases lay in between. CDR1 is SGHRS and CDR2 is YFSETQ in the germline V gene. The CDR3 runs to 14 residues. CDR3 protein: CASSLATSNYGYTF. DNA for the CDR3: TGCGCCAGCAGCTTGGCTACCTCTAACTATGGCTACACCTTC.

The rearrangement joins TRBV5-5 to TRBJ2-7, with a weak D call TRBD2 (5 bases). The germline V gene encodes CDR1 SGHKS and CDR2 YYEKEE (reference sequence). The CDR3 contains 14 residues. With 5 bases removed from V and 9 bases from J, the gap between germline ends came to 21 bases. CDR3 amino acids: CASSTGLISHGQYV. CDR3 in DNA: TGTGCCAGCAGTACCGGACTCATATCTCATGGGCAGTACGTC.

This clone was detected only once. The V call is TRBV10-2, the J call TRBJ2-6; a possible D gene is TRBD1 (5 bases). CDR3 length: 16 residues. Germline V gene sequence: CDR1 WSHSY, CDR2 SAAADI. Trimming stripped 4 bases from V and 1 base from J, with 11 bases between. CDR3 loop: CASSGQTFSGANVLTF. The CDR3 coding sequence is TGCGCCAGCAGTGGACAGACCTTTTCTGGGGCCAACGTCCTGACTTTC.

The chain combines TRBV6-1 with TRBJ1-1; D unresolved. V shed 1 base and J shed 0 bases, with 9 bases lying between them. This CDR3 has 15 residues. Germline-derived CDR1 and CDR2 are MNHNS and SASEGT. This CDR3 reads CASSEVEGLNTEAFF. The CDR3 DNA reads TGTGCCAGCAGTGAAGTAGAAGGACTGAACACTGAAGCTTTCTTT.

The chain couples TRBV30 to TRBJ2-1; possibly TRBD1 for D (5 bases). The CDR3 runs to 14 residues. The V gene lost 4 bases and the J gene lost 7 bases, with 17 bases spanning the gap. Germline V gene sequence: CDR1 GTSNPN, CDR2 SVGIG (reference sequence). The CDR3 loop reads CAWMVLTASNEQFF. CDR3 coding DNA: TGTGCCTGGATGGTACTGACAGCGAGTAATGAGCAGTTCTTC. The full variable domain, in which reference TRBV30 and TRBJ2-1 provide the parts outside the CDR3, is SQTIHQWPATLVQPVGSPLSLECTVEGTSNPNLYWYRQAAGRGLQLLFYSVGIGQISSEVPQNLSASRPQDRQFILSSKKLLLSDSGFYLCAWMVLTASNEQFFGPGTRLTVL.

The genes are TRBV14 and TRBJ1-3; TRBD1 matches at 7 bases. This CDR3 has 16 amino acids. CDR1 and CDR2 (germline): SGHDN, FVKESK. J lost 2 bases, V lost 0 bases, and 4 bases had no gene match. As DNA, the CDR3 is TGTGCCAGCAGCCAAGATTACGGGACAGCTGGAAACACCATATATTTT. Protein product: CASSQDYGTAGNTIYF. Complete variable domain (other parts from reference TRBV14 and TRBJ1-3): EAGVTQFPSHSVIEKGQTVTLRCDPISGHDNLYWYRRVMGKEIKFLLHFVKESKQDESGMPNNRFLAERTGGTYSTLKVQPAELEDSGVYFCASSQDYGTAGNTIYFGEGSWLTVV.

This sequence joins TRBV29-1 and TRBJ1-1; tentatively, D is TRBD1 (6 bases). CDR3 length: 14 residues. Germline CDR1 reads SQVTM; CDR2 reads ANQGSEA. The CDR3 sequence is CTSSRTAVGTEAFF. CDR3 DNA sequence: TGCACCTCCAGCAGGACAGCTGTTGGCACTGAAGCTTTCTTT.

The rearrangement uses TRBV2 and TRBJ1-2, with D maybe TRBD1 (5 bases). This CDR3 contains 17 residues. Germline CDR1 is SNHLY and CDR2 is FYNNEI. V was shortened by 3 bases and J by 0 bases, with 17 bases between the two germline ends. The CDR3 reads CASSELRQTKANYGYTF. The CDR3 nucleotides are TGTGCCAGCAGTGAGCTGAGACAGACGAAAGCTAACTATGGCTACACCTTC.

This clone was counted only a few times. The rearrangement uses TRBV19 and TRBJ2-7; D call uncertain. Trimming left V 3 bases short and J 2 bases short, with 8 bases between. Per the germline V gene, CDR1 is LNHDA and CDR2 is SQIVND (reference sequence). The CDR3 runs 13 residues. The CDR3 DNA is TGTGCCAGTAGTATTAACCAGGCCTACGAGCAGTACTTC. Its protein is CASSINQAYEQYF.

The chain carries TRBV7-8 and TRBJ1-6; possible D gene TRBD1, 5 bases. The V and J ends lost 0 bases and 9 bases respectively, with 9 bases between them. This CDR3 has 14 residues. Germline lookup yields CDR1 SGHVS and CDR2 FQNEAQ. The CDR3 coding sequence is TGTGCCAGCAGCTTAGCTAGGGACGGTTCACCCCTCCACTTT. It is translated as CASSLARDGSPLHF.

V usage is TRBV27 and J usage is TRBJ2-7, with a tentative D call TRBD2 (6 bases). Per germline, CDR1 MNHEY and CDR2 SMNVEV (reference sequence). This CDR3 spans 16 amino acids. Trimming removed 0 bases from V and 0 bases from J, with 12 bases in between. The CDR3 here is CASSLSSGTLSYEQYF. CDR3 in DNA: TGTGCCAGCAGTTTATCTTCCGGGACTCTCTCCTACGAGCAGTACTTC.

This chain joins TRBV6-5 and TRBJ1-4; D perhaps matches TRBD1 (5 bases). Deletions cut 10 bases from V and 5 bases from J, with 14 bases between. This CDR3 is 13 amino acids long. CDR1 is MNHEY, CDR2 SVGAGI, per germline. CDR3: CATSGRRNEKLFF. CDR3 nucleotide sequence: TGTGCCACCTCGGGACGGCGCAATGAAAAACTGTTTTTT.

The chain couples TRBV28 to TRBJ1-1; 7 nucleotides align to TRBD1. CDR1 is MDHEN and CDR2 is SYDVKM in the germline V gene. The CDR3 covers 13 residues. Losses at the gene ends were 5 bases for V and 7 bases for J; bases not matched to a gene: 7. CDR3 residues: CASSPRRDSEAFF. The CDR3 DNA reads TGTGCCAGCAGTCCTAGGCGGGACAGTGAAGCTTTCTTT.

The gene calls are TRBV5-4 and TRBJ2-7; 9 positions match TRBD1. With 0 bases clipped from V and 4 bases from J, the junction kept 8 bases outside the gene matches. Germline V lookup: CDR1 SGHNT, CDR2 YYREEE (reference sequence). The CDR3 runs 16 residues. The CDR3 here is CASSLDADRGGYEQYF. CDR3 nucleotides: TGTGCCAGCAGCTTGGATGCCGACAGGGGGGGGTACGAGCAGTACTTC.